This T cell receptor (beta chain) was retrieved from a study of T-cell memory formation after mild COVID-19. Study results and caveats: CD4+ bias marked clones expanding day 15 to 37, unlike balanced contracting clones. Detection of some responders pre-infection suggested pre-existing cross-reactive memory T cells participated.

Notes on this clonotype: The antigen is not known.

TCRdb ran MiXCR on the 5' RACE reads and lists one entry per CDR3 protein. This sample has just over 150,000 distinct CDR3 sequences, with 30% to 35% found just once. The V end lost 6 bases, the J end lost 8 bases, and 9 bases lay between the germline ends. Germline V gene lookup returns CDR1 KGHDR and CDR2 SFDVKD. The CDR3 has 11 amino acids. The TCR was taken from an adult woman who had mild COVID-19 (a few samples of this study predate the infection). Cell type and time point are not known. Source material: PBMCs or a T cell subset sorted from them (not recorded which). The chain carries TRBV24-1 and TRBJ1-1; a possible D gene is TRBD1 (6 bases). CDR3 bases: TGTGCCACCAGTAGGGGGAACGAAGCTTTCTTT. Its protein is CATSRGNEAFF.